The clone carrying this T cell receptor (beta chain) turned up a few times. The sample comes from a study of T cell changes during pregnancy in multiple sclerosis. CDR1 is MNHEY, CDR2 SVGAGI, per germline. J lost 8 bases, V lost 4 bases, and 7 bases had no gene match. The CDR3 contains 13 residues. Generated by immunoSEQ multiplex PCR, the TCRdb table keeps only in-frame clones and is missing some. The sample includes around 42,000 clones, 88% of them seen just once. This specimen consisted of peripheral blood, obtained in the first trimester of pregnancy. The sequence was obtained from a female donor in good health, enrolled as a control in a pregnancy study. The J gene is TRBJ1-2, the V gene TRBV6-5; 7 bases map to TRBD1. CDR3 nucleotides: TGTGCCAGCAGTTTCAGACAGGGAGGCGGCTACACCTTC. Residues: CASSFRQGGGYTF.